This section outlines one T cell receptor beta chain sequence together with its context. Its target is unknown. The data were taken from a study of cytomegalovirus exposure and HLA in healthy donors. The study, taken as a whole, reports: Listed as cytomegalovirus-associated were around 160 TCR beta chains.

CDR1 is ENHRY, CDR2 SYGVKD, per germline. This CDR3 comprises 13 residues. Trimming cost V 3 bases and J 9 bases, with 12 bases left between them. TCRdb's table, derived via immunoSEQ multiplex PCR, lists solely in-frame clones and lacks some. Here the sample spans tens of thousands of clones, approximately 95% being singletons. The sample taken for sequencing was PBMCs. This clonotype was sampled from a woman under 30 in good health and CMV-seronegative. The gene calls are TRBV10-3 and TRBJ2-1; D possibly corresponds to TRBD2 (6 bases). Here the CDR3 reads CAISDGAGSEQFF. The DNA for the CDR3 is TGTGCCATCAGTGACGGGGCCGGGAGTGAGCAGTTCTTC.